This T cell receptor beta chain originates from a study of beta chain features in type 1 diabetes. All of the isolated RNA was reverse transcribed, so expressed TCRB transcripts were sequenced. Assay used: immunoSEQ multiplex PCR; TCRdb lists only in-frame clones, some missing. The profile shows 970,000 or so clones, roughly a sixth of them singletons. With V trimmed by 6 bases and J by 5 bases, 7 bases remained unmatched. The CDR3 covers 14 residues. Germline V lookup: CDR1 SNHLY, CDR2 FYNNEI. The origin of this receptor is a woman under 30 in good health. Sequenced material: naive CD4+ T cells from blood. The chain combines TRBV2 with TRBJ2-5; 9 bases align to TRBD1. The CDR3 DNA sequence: TGTGCCAGCAGACCCAGGACAGGGGCTGAGACCCAGTACTTC. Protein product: CASRPRTGAETQYF.